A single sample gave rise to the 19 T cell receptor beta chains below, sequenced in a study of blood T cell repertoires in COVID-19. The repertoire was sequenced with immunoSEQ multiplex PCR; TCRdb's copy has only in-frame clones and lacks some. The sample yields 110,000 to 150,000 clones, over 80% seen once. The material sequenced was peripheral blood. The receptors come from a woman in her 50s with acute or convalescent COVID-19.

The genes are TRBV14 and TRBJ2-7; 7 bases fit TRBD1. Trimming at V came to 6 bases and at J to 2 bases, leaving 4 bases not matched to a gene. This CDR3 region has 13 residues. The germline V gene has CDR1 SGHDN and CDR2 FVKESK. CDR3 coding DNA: TGTGCCAGCAGGCGACAGGGCGCCTACGAGCAGTACTTC. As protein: CASRRQGAYEQYF. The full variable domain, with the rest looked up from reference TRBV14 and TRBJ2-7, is EAGVTQFPSHSVIEKGQTVTLRCDPISGHDNLYWYRRVMGKEIKFLLHFVKESKQDESGMPNNRFLAERTGGTYSTLKVQPAELEDSGVYFCASRRQGAYEQYFGPGTRLTVT.

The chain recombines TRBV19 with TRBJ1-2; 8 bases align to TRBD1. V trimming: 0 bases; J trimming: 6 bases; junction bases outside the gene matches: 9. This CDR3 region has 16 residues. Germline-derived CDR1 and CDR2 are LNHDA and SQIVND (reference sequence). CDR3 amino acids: CASSIDLSQGANGYTF. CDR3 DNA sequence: TGTGCCAGTAGTATAGATCTAAGCCAGGGGGCGAATGGCTACACCTTC.

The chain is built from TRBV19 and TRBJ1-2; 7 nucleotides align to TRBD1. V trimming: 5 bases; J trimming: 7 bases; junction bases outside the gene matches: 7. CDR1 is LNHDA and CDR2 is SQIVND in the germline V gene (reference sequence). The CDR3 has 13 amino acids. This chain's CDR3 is CASSLQGTVGYTF. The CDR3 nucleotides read TGTGCCAGTAGTTTACAGGGGACAGTTGGCTACACCTTC.

The CDR3: CASSQGRADTQYF. The CDR3 nucleotides are TGTGCCAGCAGCCAAGGTCGTGCAGATACGCAGTATTTT. The chain carries TRBV3-1 (or the pseudogene TRBV3-2) and TRBJ2-3; D uncertain. The ends were cut back, 1 base at V and 4 bases at J, with 6 bases in the middle. This CDR3 comprises 13 residues. The V gene's germline CDR1 is LGHDT and CDR2 YNNKEL (reference sequence).

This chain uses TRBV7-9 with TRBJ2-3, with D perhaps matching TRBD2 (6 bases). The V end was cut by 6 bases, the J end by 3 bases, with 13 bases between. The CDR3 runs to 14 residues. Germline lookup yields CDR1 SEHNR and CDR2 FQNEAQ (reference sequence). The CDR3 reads CASSGGTRTDTQYF. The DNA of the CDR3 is TGTGCCAGCAGTGGGGGGACTCGGACAGATACGCAGTATTTT.

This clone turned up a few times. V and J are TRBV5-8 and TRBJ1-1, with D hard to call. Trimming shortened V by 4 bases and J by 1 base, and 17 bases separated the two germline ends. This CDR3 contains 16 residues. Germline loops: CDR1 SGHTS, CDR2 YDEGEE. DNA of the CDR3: TGTGCCAGCAGCGAGGCTATTGGAGGATCGAACACTGAAGCTTTCTTT. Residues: CASSEAIGGSNTEAFF.

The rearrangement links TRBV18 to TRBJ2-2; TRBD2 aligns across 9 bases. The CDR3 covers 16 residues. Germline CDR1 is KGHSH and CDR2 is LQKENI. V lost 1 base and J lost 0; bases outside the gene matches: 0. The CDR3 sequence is CASSPRLAANTGELFF. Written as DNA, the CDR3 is TGTGCCAGCTCACCACGACTAGCGGCGAACACCGGGGAGCTGTTTTTT.

DNA for the CDR3: TGTGCCAGCAGCTCCAGACTAGCGGGGGGGGAGCAGTACTTC. Residues: CASSSRLAGGEQYF. The chain links TRBV5-6 to TRBJ2-7; 14 nucleotides match TRBD2. Looked up from germline, CDR1 is SGHDT and CDR2 is YYEEEE. The CDR3 covers 14 residues. The ends lost 3 bases at V and 7 bases at J; junction bases unmatched: 3.

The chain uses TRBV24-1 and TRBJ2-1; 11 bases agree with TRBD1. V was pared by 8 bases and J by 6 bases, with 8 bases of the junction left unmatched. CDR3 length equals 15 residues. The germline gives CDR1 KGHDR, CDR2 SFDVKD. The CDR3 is CATTDRDRGVNEQFF. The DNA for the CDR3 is TGTGCCACCACCGACCGGGACAGGGGGGTCAATGAGCAGTTCTTC.

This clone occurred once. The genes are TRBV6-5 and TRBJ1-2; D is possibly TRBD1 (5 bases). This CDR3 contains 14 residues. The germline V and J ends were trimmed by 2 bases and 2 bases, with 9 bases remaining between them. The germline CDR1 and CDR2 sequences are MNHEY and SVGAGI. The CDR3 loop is CASSYGSGNYGYTF. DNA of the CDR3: TGTGCCAGCAGTTACGGATCAGGGAACTATGGCTACACCTTC.

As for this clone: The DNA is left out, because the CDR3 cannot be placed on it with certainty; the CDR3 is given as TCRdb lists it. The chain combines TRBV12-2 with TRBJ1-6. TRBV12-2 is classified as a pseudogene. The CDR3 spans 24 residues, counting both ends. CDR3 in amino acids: CASRPPWEAIMVGSGSSYNSPLHF.

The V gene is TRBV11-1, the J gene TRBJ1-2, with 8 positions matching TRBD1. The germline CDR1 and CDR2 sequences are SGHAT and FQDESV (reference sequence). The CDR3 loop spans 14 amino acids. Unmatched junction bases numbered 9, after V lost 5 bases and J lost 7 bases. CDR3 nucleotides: TGTGCCAGCAGCCCGGACAGGGATCGCGGTGGCTACACCTTC. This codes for CASSPDRDRGGYTF.

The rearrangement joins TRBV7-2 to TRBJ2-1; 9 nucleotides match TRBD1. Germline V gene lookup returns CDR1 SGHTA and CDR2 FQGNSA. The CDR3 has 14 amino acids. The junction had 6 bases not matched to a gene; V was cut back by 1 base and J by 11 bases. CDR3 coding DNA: TGTGCCAGCAGCTTAGAACAGGGGGCGGAGAAGCAGTTCTTC. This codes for CASSLEQGAEKQFF.

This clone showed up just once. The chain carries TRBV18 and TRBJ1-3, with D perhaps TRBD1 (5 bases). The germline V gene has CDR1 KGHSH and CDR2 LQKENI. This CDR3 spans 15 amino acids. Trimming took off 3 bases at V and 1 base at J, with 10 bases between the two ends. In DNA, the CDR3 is TGTGCCAGCTCACCGACGGAGGGGTCTGGAAACACCATATATTTT. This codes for CASSPTEGSGNTIYF.

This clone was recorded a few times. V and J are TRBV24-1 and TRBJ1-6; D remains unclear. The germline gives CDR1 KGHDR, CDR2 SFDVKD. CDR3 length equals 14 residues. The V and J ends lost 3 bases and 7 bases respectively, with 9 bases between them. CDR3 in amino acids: CATSDANSNSPLHF. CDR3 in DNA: TGTGCCACCAGTGATGCAAACAGCAATTCACCCCTCCACTTT.

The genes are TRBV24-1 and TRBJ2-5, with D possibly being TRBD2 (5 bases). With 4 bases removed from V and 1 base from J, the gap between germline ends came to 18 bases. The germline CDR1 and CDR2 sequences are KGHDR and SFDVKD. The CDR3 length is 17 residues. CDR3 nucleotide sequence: TGTGCCACCAGTGACCCCCCCAATGACTATACCCAAGAGACCCAGTACTTC. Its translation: CATSDPPNDYTQETQYF.

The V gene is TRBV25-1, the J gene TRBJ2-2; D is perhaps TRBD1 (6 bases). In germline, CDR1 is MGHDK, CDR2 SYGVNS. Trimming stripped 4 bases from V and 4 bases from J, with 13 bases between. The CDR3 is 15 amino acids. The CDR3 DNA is TGTGCCAGCAGTGTTGGGGGCGCTGGCACCGGGGAGCTGTTTTTT. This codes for CASSVGGAGTGELFF.

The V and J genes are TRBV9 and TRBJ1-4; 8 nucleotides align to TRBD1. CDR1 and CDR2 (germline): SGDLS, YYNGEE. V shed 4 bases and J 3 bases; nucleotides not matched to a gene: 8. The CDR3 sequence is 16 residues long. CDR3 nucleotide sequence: TGTGCCAGCAGCCCGTACCCGGGACAGGCTAATGAAAAACTGTTTTTT. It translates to CASSPYPGQANEKLFF.

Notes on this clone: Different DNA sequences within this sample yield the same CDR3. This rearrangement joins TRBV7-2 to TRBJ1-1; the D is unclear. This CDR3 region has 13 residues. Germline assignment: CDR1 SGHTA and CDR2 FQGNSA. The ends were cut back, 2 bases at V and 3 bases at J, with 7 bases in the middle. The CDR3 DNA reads TGTGCCAGCAGCTTAACCGGGTACACTGAAGCTTTCTTT. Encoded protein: CASSLTGYTEAFF.